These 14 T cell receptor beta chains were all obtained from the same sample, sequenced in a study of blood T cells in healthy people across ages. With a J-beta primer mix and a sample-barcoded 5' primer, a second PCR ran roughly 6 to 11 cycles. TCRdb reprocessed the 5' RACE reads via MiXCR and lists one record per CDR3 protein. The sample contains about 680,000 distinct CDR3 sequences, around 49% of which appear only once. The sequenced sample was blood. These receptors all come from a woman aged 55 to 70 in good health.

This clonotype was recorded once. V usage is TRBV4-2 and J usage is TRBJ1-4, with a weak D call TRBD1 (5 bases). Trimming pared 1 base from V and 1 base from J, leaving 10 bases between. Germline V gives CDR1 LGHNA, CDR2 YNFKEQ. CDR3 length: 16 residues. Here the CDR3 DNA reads TGTGCCAGCAGCCAAGGGTGGGGGGTAACTAATGAAAAACTGTTTTTT. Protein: CASSQGWGVTNEKLFF.

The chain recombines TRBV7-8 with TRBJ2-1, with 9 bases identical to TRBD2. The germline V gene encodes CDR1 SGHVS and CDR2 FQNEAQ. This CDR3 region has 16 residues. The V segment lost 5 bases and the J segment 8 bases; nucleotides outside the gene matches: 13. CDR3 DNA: TGTGCCAGCAGCACTCCCCGGACTAGCGCATTCTATGAGCAGTTCTTC. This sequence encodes CASSTPRTSAFYEQFF.

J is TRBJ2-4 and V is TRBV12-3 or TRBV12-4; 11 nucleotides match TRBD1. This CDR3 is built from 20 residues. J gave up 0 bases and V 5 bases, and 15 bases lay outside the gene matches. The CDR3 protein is CASSPGAGQGGLLAKNIQYF. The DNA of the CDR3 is TGTGCCAGCAGTCCCGGGGCGGGACAGGGGGGTCTATTAGCCAAAAACATTCAGTACTTC.

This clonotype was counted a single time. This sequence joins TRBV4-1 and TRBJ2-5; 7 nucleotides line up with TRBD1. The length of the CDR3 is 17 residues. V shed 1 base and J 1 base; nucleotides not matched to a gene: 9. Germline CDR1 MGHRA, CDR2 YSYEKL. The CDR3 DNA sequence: TGCGCCAGCAGCCAAGTCTCCTACAGGGGTTTCCAAGAGACCCAGTACTTC. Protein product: CASSQVSYRGFQETQYF.

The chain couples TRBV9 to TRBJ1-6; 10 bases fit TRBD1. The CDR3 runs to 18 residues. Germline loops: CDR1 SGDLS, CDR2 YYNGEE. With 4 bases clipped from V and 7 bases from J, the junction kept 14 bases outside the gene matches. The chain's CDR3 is CASSRWGQGLGENSPLHF. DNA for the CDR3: TGTGCCAGCAGCCGTTGGGGACAGGGGCTTGGAGAGAATTCACCCCTCCACTTT.

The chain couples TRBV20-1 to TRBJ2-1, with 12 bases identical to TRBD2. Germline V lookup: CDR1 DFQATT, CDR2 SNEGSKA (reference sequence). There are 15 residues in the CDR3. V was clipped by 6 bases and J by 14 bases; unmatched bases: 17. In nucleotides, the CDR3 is TGCAGTGCGCATAAGACTAGCGGGAGTAGGGGAATCGAGTTCTTC. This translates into CSAHKTSGSRGIEFF.

The CDR3, as DNA: TGTGCCAGCAGCCAAGATGGCGACAGGGTGGACCAGTACTTC. It translates to CASSQDGDRVDQYF. V and J are TRBV3-1 and TRBJ2-5; the match to TRBD1 covers 7 bases. The CDR3 has 14 amino acids. Germline CDR1 reads LGHDT; CDR2 reads YNNKEL (reference sequence). V gave up 0 bases and J gave up 10 bases; unmatched junction bases: 8.

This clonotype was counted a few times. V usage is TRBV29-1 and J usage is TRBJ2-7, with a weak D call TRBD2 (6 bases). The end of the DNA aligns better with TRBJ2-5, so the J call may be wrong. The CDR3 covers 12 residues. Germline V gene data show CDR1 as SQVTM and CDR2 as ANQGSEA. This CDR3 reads CSVGTQGGTQYF. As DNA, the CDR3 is TGCAGCGTTGGTACCCAGGGAGGGACCCAGTACTTC.

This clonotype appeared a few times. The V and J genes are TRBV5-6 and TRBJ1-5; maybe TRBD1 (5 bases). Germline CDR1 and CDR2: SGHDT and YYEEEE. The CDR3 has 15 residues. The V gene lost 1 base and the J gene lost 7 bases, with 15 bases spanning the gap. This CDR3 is CASSLFQGLGQPQHF. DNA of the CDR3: TGTGCCAGCAGCTTGTTTCAGGGATTAGGACAGCCCCAGCATTTT.

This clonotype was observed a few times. The CDR3 protein is CAISESILSPQHF. CDR3 DNA: TGTGCCATCAGTGAGTCGATTCTTTCTCCCCAGCATTTT. The chain employs TRBV10-3 and TRBJ1-5; D not certain. The CDR3 consists of 13 residues. Between the trimmed V and J ends, which lost 0 bases and 10 bases, there was a span of 10 bases. Per the germline V gene, CDR1 is ENHRY and CDR2 is SYGVKD.

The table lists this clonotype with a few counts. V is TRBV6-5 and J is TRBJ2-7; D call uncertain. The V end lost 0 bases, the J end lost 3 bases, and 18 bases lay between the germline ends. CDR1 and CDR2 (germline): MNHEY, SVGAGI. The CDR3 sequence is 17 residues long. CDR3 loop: CASSYSSWAYTNYEQYF. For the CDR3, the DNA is TGTGCCAGCAGTTACTCGTCATGGGCCTACACTAACTACGAGCAGTACTTC.

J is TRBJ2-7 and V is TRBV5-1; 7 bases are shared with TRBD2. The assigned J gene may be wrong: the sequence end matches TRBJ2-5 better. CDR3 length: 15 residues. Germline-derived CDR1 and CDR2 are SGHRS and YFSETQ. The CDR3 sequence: CASSFSGSRPETQYF. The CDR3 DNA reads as TGCGCCAGCAGCTTTAGCGGGTCCCGGCCAGAGACCCAGTACTTC.

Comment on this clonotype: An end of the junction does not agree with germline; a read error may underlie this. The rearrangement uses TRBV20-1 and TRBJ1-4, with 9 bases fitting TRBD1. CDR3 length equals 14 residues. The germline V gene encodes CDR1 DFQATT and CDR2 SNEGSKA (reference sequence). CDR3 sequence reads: CSVRGQGISEKLFF. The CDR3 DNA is TGCAGTGTTAGAGGACAGGGGATCTCTGAAAAACTGTTTTTT.

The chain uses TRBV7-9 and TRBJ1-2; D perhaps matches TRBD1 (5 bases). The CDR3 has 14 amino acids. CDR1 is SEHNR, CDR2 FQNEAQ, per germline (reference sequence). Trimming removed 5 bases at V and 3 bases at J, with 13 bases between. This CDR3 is CASSQTGFDYGYTF. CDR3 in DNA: TGTGCCAGCAGCCAAACAGGCTTTGACTATGGCTACACCTTC.